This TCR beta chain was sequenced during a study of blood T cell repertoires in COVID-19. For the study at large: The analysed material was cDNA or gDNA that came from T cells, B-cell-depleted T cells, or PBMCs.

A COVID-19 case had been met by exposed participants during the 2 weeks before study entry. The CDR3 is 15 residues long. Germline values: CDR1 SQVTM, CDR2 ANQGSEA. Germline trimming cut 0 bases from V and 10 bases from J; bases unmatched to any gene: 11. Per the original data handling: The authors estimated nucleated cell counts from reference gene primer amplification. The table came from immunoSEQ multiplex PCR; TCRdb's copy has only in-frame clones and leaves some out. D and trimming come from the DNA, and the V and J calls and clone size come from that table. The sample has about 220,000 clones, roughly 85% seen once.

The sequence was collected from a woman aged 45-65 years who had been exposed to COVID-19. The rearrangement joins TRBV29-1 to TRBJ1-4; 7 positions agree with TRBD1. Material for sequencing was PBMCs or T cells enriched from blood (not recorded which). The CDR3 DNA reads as TGCAGCGTTGAAGACCGGGTCAGGGGGTCGGGAAAACTGTTTTTT. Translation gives CSVEDRVRGSGKLFF.